The TCR beta chain described here comes from a study of CD8 T cells in ankylosing spondylitis. Study results and caveats: Peripheral blood held disease-linked clones only at relatively low frequency, and these were CD8+. Made up of fewer than ten highly homologous variants, a TCR beta motif appeared characteristic of ankylosing spondylitis blood.

This clonotype was counted only a few times. Its antigen is as yet unknown. TCRdb reanalysed the 5' RACE reads using MiXCR and keeps one entry per CDR3 protein. This sample has some 450,000 distinct CDR3 sequences, with 15% to 20% found just once. CDR1 is SGDLS and CDR2 is YYNGEE in the germline V gene. CDR3 size: 18 residues. The V gene end was trimmed by 4 bases and the J gene end by 2 bases; junction bases not matched to a gene: 6. The material sequenced was blood, either unsorted or a sorted T cell fraction (not recorded which). The TCR was taken from a male donor with ankylosing spondylitis. The chain joins TRBV9 to TRBJ2-1, with 16 bases that match TRBD2. The CDR3 sequence is CASSPSGTSGRAYNEQFF. The CDR3 nucleotides are TGTGCCAGCAGCCCATCCGGGACTAGCGGGAGGGCCTACAATGAGCAGTTCTTC.